The 29 T cell receptor beta chains below come from one sample, sequenced in a study of radiotherapy plus CTLA-4 blockade in lung cancer. Some clones are missing from TCRdb's copy, which holds only in-frame ones; the method was immunoSEQ multiplex PCR. Of more than 90,000 clones in the sample, roughly 80% were seen once. The source material was peripheral blood, sampled from a patient treated with radiotherapy plus ipilimumab. These receptors all stem from a human donor with non-small cell lung cancer that progressed on radiotherapy plus ipilimumab.

Here the CDR3 DNA reads TGTGCCAGCAGTTACTCGTTCCTCGTGAACACTGAAGCTTTCTTT. This gives the protein CASSYSFLVNTEAFF. The chain is built from TRBV6-6 and TRBJ1-1; D gene unclear. This CDR3 is 15 amino acids long. Trimming stripped 0 bases from V and 0 bases from J, with 8 bases between. Germline lookup yields CDR1 MNHNY and CDR2 SVGAGI (reference sequence).

This sequence joins TRBV2 and TRBJ1-4, with D unclear. This CDR3 is 13 amino acids long. Trimming cost V 4 bases and J 7 bases, with 10 bases left between them. Germline V lookup: CDR1 SNHLY, CDR2 FYNNEI. The CDR3 here is CASSGAEGEKLFF. The CDR3, as DNA: TGTGCCAGCAGTGGGGCCGAGGGTGAAAAACTGTTTTTT.

This sequence joins TRBV4-1 and TRBJ1-2; D might be TRBD1 (6 bases). Germline values: CDR1 MGHRA, CDR2 YSYEKL. V was clipped by 1 base and J by 2 bases, with 11 bases between them. This CDR3 has 15 amino acids. The CDR3, as DNA: TGCGCCAGCAGCCAAGGAGAGCAGGGGAACTATGGCTACACCTTC. Its protein is CASSQGEQGNYGYTF.

The chain uses TRBV15 and TRBJ2-2, with D unclear. The germline V gene encodes CDR1 LNHNV and CDR2 YYDKDF (reference sequence). With 5 bases removed from V and 2 bases from J, the gap between germline ends came to 12 bases. The CDR3 covers 15 residues. CDR3 nucleotides: TGTGCCACCAGCTCCCAGTTGACAAACACCGGGGAGCTGTTTTTT. Its protein is CATSSQLTNTGELFF.

This chain links TRBV19 with TRBJ2-3; 12 bases match TRBD2. V lost 4 bases to trimming and J lost 3 bases; unmatched junction nucleotides: 2. The CDR3 spans 15 residues. Germline CDR1 is LNHDA and CDR2 is SQIVND (reference sequence). The CDR3 DNA reads TGTGCCAGTAGTACCGGACTAGCGGGAACAGATACGCAGTATTTT. It specifies CASSTGLAGTDTQYF.

The chain joins TRBV5-1 to TRBJ1-1; D gene uncertain. CDR1 SGHRS and CDR2 YFSETQ come from the germline V gene. V lost 5 bases, J lost 5 bases, and 16 bases lay in between. CDR3 length: 14 residues. The CDR3 loop reads CASSLLTPGTEAFF. Written as DNA, the CDR3 is TGCGCCAGCAGTTTATTGACTCCGGGGACTGAAGCTTTCTTT.

The V call is TRBV27, the J call TRBJ2-5, with no clear D. Between the trimmed V and J ends, which lost 5 bases and 5 bases, there was a span of 6 bases. From germline, CDR1 is MNHEY and CDR2 SMNVEV (reference sequence). The CDR3 totals 11 residues. The CDR3 sequence is CASSRGETQYF. DNA for the CDR3: TGTGCCAGCAGTCGCGGTGAGACCCAGTACTTC.

This clone was observed a single time. V gene TRBV27 combines with J gene TRBJ2-7; 8 positions agree with TRBD2. J lost 5 bases, V lost 5 bases, and 8 bases had no gene match. In germline, CDR1 is MNHEY, CDR2 SMNVEV (reference sequence). This CDR3 is built from 14 residues. The CDR3 DNA reads as TGTGCCAGCAGTCCCCTCGCGGGAGGAGACGAGCAGTACGTC. Amino acids: CASSPLAGGDEQYV.

This chain uses TRBV6-5 with TRBJ2-5, with TRBD1 matching over 7 bases. There are 14 residues in the CDR3. Germline V CDR1 and CDR2: MNHEY, SVGAGI. Germline trimming cut 5 bases from V and 7 bases from J; bases unmatched to any gene: 10. CDR3 nucleotides: TGTGCCAGCAGTACCGGACAGGCAGGAGGGACCCAGTACTTC. Translating gives CASSTGQAGGTQYF.

This chain links TRBV6-5 with TRBJ1-1, with TRBD1 matching over 8 bases. From germline, CDR1 is MNHEY and CDR2 SVGAGI. J gave up 1 base and V 6 bases, and 4 bases lay outside the gene matches. The CDR3 sequence is 14 residues long. The CDR3 DNA reads TGTGCCAGCAGAGACGGACAGGGGAACACTGAAGCTTTCTTT. Translating it yields CASRDGQGNTEAFF.

DNA of the CDR3: TGTGCCAGCAGTGCACAGAATGAGCAGTTCTTC. Protein: CASSAQNEQFF. V and J are TRBV2 and TRBJ2-1; no firm D call. Trimming removed 4 bases from V and 7 bases from J, with 5 bases in between. Germline CDR1 reads SNHLY; CDR2 reads FYNNEI. The CDR3 totals 11 residues.

The V gene is TRBV29-1, the J gene TRBJ1-2; D is uncertain. This CDR3 is built from 13 residues. V was clipped by 5 bases and J by 2 bases, with 12 bases between them. Germline loops: CDR1 SQVTM, CDR2 ANQGSEA. CDR3 bases: TGCAGCGTTCACAAGACGGCGAACTATGGCTACACCTTC. This gives the protein CSVHKTANYGYTF.

This rearrangement joins TRBV19 to TRBJ1-5, with TRBD1 matching 9 bases. J was trimmed by 1 base and V by 11 bases; bases with no gene match: 3. The CDR3 spans 13 residues. CDR1 and CDR2 from the germline V gene are LNHDA and SQIVND (reference sequence). The CDR3 spells CAAGQGSNQPQHF. In DNA, the CDR3 is TGTGCCGCGGGACAGGGAAGCAATCAGCCCCAGCATTTT.

The rearrangement uses TRBV28 and TRBJ2-7; D unclear. V lost 3 bases and J lost 4, with 10 bases in between. The V gene's germline CDR1 is MDHEN and CDR2 SYDVKM. This CDR3 is 13 amino acids long. Written as DNA, the CDR3 is TGTGCCAGCAGTTTGGGAAGTTGGTACGAGCAGTACGTC. Residues: CASSLGSWYEQYV.

In this sample, this clone turned up a few times. This chain joins TRBV19 and TRBJ2-7; the D gene is possibly TRBD2 (6 bases). The CDR3 has 15 residues. Germline CDR1 is LNHDA and CDR2 is SQIVND (reference sequence). V was pared by 6 bases and J by 7 bases, with 22 bases between. CDR3 DNA: TGTGCCAGTAGCCTTCATAACCGGGACGCGGGGGAGCAGTACTTC. It specifies CASSLHNRDAGEQYF.

The chain combines TRBV11-3 with TRBJ2-1; TRBD2 aligns across 9 bases. J gave up 1 base and V 3 bases, and 1 base lay outside the gene matches. The germline V gene encodes CDR1 SGHNT and CDR2 YENEEA. The CDR3 consists of 15 residues. CDR3 region: CASSLGLASYNEQFF. The CDR3 DNA reads as TGTGCCAGCAGCTTGGGACTAGCATCCTACAATGAGCAGTTCTTC. Looking up the rest from reference TRBV11-3 and TRBJ2-1 gives the full variable domain: EAGVVQSPRYKIIEKKQPVAFWCNPISGHNTLYWYLQNLGQGPELLIRYENEEAVDDSQLPKDRFSAERLKGVDSTLKIQPAELGDSAVYLCASSLGLASYNEQFFGPGTRLTVL.

This sequence joins TRBV15 and TRBJ2-2; D gene unclear. This CDR3 contains 15 residues. Germline CDR1 and CDR2: LNHNV and YYDKDF (reference sequence). The V end lost 2 bases, the J end lost 3 bases, and 10 bases lay between the germline ends. This CDR3 is CATSRRTVDTGELFF. The CDR3 DNA is TGTGCCACCAGCAGACGAACAGTCGACACCGGGGAGCTGTTTTTT.

The J gene is TRBJ2-3, the V gene TRBV25-1, with D possibly TRBD1 on 6 matching bases. V gave up 4 bases and J gave up 4 bases, with 12 bases separating them. Germline lookup yields CDR1 MGHDK and CDR2 SYGVNS. The CDR3 spans 14 residues. CDR3 region: CASSVNRVPDTQYF. The CDR3 coding sequence is TGTGCCAGCAGTGTAAACAGGGTTCCAGATACGCAGTATTTT. Drawing the rest from reference TRBV25-1 and TRBJ2-3, the complete variable domain is EADIYQTPRYLVIGTGKKITLECSQTMGHDKMYWYQQDPGMELHLIHYSYGVNSTEKGDLSSESTVSRIRTEHFPLTLESARPSHTSQYLCASSVNRVPDTQYFGPGTRLTVL.

The gene calls are TRBV6-1 and TRBJ1-5; no clear D. V was trimmed by 7 bases and J by 3 bases, leaving 16 bases between them. The germline V gene has CDR1 MNHNS and CDR2 SASEGT. The CDR3 runs 15 residues. The CDR3 loop reads CASTRQEGYNQPQHF. For the CDR3, the DNA is TGTGCCAGCACCCGCCAGGAAGGGTACAATCAGCCCCAGCATTTT.

The chain recombines TRBV7-3 with TRBJ2-5, with D perhaps matching TRBD2 (5 bases). The CDR3 runs to 13 residues. V was cut by 5 bases and J by 0 bases, with 7 bases left in between. The germline CDR1 and CDR2 sequences are SGHTA and FQGTGA. The CDR3 reads CASSKGDQETQYF. The CDR3, as DNA: TGTGCCAGCAGCAAGGGAGACCAAGAGACCCAGTACTTC.

The rearrangement uses TRBV9 and TRBJ2-3, with 11 bases identical to TRBD1. V was pared by 2 bases and J by 5 bases, with 4 bases of the junction left unmatched. The CDR3 length is 15 residues. CDR1 is SGDLS, CDR2 YYNGEE, per germline. CDR3 in amino acids: CASSVAGTGGDTQYF. Written as DNA, the CDR3 is TGTGCCAGCAGCGTTGCTGGGACAGGGGGAGATACGCAGTATTTT.

The chain couples TRBV5-1 to TRBJ2-5; TRBD1 matches at 7 bases. This CDR3 is built from 16 residues. V was clipped by 0 bases and J by 2 bases; unmatched bases: 7. Germline V CDR1 and CDR2: SGHRS, YFSETQ. The CDR3 loop is CASSLEGRRGQETQYF. The CDR3 bases are TGCGCCAGCAGCTTGGAAGGGCGCAGGGGGCAAGAGACCCAGTACTTC. Full variable domain (remainder filled in from reference TRBV5-1 and TRBJ2-5): KAGVTQTPRYLIKTRGQQVTLSCSPISGHRSVSWYQQTPGQGLQFLFEYFSETQRNKGNFPGRFSGRQFSNSRSEMNVSTLELGDSALYLCASSLEGRRGQETQYFGPGTRLLVL.

V is TRBV27 and J is TRBJ2-1; possible D gene TRBD2, 6 bases. The germline V and J ends were trimmed by 7 bases and 4 bases, with 14 bases remaining between them. Germline V CDR1 and CDR2: MNHEY, SMNVEV (reference sequence). The CDR3 length is 14 residues. The CDR3 region is CASKSGALYNEQFF. CDR3 DNA: TGTGCCAGCAAGTCGGGAGCTCTTTACAATGAGCAGTTCTTC.

This clone has only a few counts. J is TRBJ2-2 and V is TRBV19; maybe TRBD1 (6 bases). The CDR3 is 13 residues long. Trimming removed 7 bases at V and 3 bases at J, with 9 bases between. CDR1 is LNHDA, CDR2 SQIVND, per germline (reference sequence). The CDR3 region is CASNRVDTGELFF. CDR3 DNA: TGTGCCAGTAACAGGGTGGACACCGGGGAGCTGTTTTTT.

Worth noting for this clone: An end of the junction does not agree with germline; a read error may underlie this. The V call is TRBV28, the J call TRBJ2-7; D is undetermined. CDR3 length: 13 residues. CDR1 is MDHEN and CDR2 is SYDVKM in the germline V gene. Here the CDR3 reads CASSPPVHYGQYF. CDR3 in DNA: TGTGCCAGCTCTCCCCCGGTGCACTACGGGCAGTACTTC. Full variable domain (rest looked up from reference TRBV28 and TRBJ2-7): DVKVTQSSRYLVKRTGEKVFLECVQDMDHENMFWYRQDPGLGLRLIYFSYDVKMKEKGDIPEGYSVSREKKERFSLILESASTNQTSMYLCASSPPVHYGQYFGPGTRLTVT.

This clone was counted only a few times. This chain connects TRBV5-1 to TRBJ2-7; 9 bases map to TRBD2. The trim removed 4 bases at V and 5 bases at J, leaving 7 bases unmatched. This CDR3 spans 14 amino acids. Germline V gene sequence: CDR1 SGHRS, CDR2 YFSETQ. The chain's CDR3 is CASSAGGDRHEQYF. The CDR3 nucleotides are TGCGCCAGCAGCGCGGGAGGGGACCGGCACGAGCAGTACTTC.

The chain uses TRBV5-1 and TRBJ2-2; D call uncertain. The V and J ends lost 2 bases and 6 bases respectively, with 11 bases between them. The CDR3 covers 14 residues. CDR1 is SGHRS and CDR2 is YFSETQ in the germline V gene. DNA for the CDR3: TGCGCCAGCAGCTTACTGGGGTCCGCCGGGGAGCTGTTTTTT. Its translation: CASSLLGSAGELFF.

The chain combines TRBV28 with TRBJ2-1, with 12 bases fitting TRBD2. CDR1 MDHEN and CDR2 SYDVKM come from the germline V gene. V was pared by 3 bases and J by 9 bases, with 9 bases of the junction left unmatched. This CDR3 is built from 16 residues. CDR3 DNA: TGTGCCAGCAGTTTGGTACTAGCGGGAGGTTTGATTGAGCAGTTCTTC. Its protein is CASSLVLAGGLIEQFF.

The chain combines TRBV4-2 with TRBJ2-1, with 7 bases aligning to TRBD2. V dropped 3 bases and J dropped 8; count of bases not matched to a gene: 13. The CDR3 runs 16 residues. Germline V gene data show CDR1 as LGHNA and CDR2 as YNFKEQ. This chain's CDR3 is CASSQTSGGSIYEQFF. As DNA, the CDR3 is TGTGCCAGCAGCCAGACGTCTGGCGGGAGTATCTATGAGCAGTTCTTC.